The 2 T cell receptor beta chains reported below all come from one sample, sequenced in a study of T cell repertoires in cytomegalovirus infection. These TCRs' antigens remain unknown. From the reads, TCRdb called clonotypes with MiXCR, one entry per CDR3 protein. The sample includes roughly 990,000 distinct CDR3 sequences, roughly a third seen only once; the top ten take roughly 13%. The input for sequencing was cultured CD8+ T cells from PBMCs, taken from culture after CMV antigen stimulation. The receptors derive from a human donor in good health (CMV status not recorded). Some clones in this sample may be carry-over from other donors' samples.

CDR3 sequence: CSAPFGTGSYEQYF. The CDR3 nucleotides are TGCAGTGCTCCCTTCGGGACAGGGTCCTACGAGCAGTACTTC. The chain carries TRBV20-1 and TRBJ2-7, with 9 bases aligning to TRBD1. This CDR3 has 14 residues. Per germline, CDR1 DFQATT and CDR2 SNEGSKA (reference sequence). Trimming cost V 5 bases and J 1 base; bases outside gene matches: 6.

The chain recombines TRBV4-3 with TRBJ2-2; D is unresolved. CDR3 length equals 14 residues. The V end was cut by 1 base, the J end by 3 bases, with 6 bases between. Per the germline V gene, CDR1 is LGHNA and CDR2 is YSLEER. The CDR3 is CASSQGQHTGELFF. As DNA, the CDR3 is TGCGCCAGCAGCCAAGGGCAGCACACCGGGGAGCTGTTTTTT.